This T cell receptor beta chain was documented in a study of blood T cells in healthy people across ages. Study as a whole: The capture of about one barcoded beta molecule per two T cells was achieved by template switching.

Together with a sample-barcoded 5' primer, a J-beta primer mix was included in a second PCR lasting roughly 6 to 12 cycles. Using its own MiXCR run on the 5' RACE reads, TCRdb lists one record per CDR3 protein. Of over 1,500,000 distinct CDR3 sequences listed, around 48% are singletons. The CDR3 is 15 residues long. Germline CDR1 DFQATT, CDR2 SNEGSKA (reference sequence). The rearrangement joins TRBV20-1 to TRBJ2-1; D is perhaps TRBD2 (6 bases). The DNA end is more similar to TRBJ2-7, so the J call may be wrong. This TCR was sampled from a woman between 35 and 50 years old in good health. Sequenced input: blood. The chain's CDR3 is CSARPVWRGGNEQYF. CDR3 DNA: TGCAGTGCTCGTCCGGTGTGGCGGGGTGGGAATGAGCAGTACTTC.